This TCR beta chain is drawn from a study of blood T cell repertoires in COVID-19. This CDR3 is 13 amino acids long. Trimming cost V 4 bases and J 2 bases, with 9 bases left between them. The germline V gene encodes CDR1 SGHRS and CDR2 YFSETQ. This clone occurred a few times. Other DNA sequences of this sample code for an identical CDR3. Clones were sequenced by immunoSEQ multiplex PCR, and TCRdb holds only the in-frame ones, with some missing. The sample holds 120,000 or so clones, around 79% seen once. The receptor was derived from a man in his sixties or seventies with acute or convalescent COVID-19. This sequence joins TRBV5-1 and TRBJ1-2; D is possibly TRBD1 (6 bases). Specimen: peripheral blood. CDR3 residues: CASSPQGNYGYTF. CDR3 DNA: TGCGCCAGCAGCCCCCAGGGGAACTATGGCTACACCTTC.